Sequencing of this TCR beta chain was carried out in a study of cytomegalovirus exposure and HLA in healthy donors. Overall study context: The use of the same platform for the approximately 130 validation repertoires and the roughly 680 first-cohort repertoires was reported by a later analysis. Study findings and constraints: The classifier was said to identify cytomegalovirus status with high specificity and sensitivity. First-cohort TCR clusters tended to co-occur in the 130 or so validation repertoires, a later analysis found.

Only in-frame clones appear in the TCRdb table, and some are missing; sequencing was by immunoSEQ multiplex PCR. Among 220,000 or so clones, about nine tenths were seen once, and the ten largest hold roughly 2%. The donors formed part of the roughly 110-subject validation cohort, distinct from the roughly 670-subject first cohort. This clone was seen once. As yet, its antigen is unknown. V gave up 5 bases and J gave up 4 bases; unmatched junction bases: 7. Germline V CDR1 and CDR2: SEHNR, FQNEAQ (reference sequence). The CDR3 runs 16 residues. The TCR sequence derives from a young woman in good health and CMV-seropositive. The sequenced material came from PBMCs. J is TRBJ2-1 and V is TRBV7-9; 11 nucleotides agree with TRBD2. CDR3 amino acids: CASSPLTSGAYNEQFF. The DNA of the CDR3 is TGTGCCAGCAGCCCCTTGACTAGCGGGGCATACAATGAGCAGTTCTTC.